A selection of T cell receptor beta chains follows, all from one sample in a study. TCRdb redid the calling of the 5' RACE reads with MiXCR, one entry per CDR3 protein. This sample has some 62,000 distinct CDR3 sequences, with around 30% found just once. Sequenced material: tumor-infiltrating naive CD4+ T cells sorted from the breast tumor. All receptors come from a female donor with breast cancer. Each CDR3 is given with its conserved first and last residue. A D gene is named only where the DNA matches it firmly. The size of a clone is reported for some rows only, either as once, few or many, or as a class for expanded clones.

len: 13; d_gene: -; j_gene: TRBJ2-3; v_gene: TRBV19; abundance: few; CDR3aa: CASSLRFTDTQYF; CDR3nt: TGTGCCAGTAGCCTTAGATTCACAGATACGCAGTATTTT
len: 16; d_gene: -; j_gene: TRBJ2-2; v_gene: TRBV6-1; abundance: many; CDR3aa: CASKRVRGPGTGELFF; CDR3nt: TGTGCCAGCAAAAGGGTCCGTGGGCCGGGCACCGGGGAGCTGTTTTTT
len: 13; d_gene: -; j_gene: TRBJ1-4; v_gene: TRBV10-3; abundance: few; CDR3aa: CASNRATNEKLFF; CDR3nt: TGTGCCAGTAACAGGGCGACTAATGAAAAACTGTTTTTT
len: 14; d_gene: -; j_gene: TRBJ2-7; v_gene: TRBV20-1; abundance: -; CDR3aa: CSAREGGSSYEQYF; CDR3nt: TGCAGTGCTAGAGAGGGGGGAAGCTCCTACGAGCAGTACTTC
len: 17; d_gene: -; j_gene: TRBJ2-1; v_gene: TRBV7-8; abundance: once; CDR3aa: CASSLVMRGGPYNEQFF; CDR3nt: TGTGCCAGCAGCTTAGTGATGCGCGGCGGGCCATACAATGAGCAGTTCTTC
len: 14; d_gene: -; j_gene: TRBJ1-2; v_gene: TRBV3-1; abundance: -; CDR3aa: CASSPLLAGVGYTF; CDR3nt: TGTGCCAGCAGCCCTCTCTTGGCGGGGGTTGGCTACACCTTC
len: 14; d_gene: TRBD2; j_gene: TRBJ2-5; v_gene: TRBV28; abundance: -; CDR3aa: CASSLRREVETQYF; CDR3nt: TGTGCCAGCAGTTTAAGGCGGGAGGTCGAGACCCAGTACTTC
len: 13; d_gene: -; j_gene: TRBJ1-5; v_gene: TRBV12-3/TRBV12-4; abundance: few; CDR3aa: CASRPNANQPQHF; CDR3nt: TGTGCCAGCAGACCCAATGCGAATCAGCCCCAGCATTTT
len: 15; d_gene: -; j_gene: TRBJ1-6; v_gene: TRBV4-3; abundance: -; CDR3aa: CASSQEWGEDSPLHF; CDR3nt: TGCGCCAGCAGCCAAGAATGGGGGGAAGATTCACCCCTCCACTTT
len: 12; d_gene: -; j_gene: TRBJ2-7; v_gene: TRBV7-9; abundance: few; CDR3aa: CASSLRPNEQYF; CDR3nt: TGTGCCAGCAGCTTAAGGCCGAACGAGCAGTACTTC
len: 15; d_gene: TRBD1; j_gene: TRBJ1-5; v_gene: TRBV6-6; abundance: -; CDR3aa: CAGSYMGTGNQPQHF; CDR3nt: TGTGCCGGCAGTTACATGGGGACAGGTAATCAGCCCCAGCATTTT
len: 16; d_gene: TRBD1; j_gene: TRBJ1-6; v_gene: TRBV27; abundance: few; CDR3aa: CASSGSRQGDNSPLHF; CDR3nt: TGTGCCAGCAGTGGCTCAAGACAGGGGGATAATTCACCCCTCCACTTT
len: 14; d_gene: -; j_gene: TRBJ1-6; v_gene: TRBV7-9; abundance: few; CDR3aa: CASSVPGRNSPLHF; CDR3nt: TGTGCCAGCAGCGTACCGGGACGTAATTCACCCCTCCACTTT
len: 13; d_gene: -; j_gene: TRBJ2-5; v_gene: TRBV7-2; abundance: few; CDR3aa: CASSRSDRETQYF; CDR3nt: TGTGCCAGCAGCCGATCAGACAGGGAGACCCAGTACTTC
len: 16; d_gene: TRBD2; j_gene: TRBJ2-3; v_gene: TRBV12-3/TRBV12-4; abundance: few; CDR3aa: CASSLTGGRASDTQYF; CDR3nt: TGTGCCAGCAGTTTAACCGGCGGGAGGGCATCAGATACGCAGTATTTT
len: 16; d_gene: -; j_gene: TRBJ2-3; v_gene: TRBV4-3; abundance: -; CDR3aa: CASSQGYASLTDTQYF; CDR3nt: TGCGCCAGCAGCCAAGGGTACGCTTCTTTGACAGATACGCAGTATTTT
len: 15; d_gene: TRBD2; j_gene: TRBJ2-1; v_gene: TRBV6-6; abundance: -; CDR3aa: CASRAFGRGYNEQFF; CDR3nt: TGTGCCAGCAGGGCTTTTGGGAGGGGTTACAATGAGCAGTTCTTC
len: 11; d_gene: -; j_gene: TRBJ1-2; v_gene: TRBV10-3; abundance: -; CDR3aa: CATYRTGGYTF; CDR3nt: TGTGCCACTTACAGGACGGGTGGCTACACCTTC
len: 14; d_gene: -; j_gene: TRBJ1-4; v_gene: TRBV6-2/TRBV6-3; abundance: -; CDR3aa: CASSKTGGDKKLFF; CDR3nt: TGTGCCAGCAGCAAAACCGGGGGGGACAAAAAACTGTTTTTT
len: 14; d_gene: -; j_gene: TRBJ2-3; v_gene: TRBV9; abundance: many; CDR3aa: CASSSGPIADTQYF; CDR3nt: TGTGCCAGCAGCTCCGGCCCGATCGCAGATACGCAGTATTTT
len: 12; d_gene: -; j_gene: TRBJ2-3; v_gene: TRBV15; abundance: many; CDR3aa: CATSRDGTTQYF; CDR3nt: TGTGCCACCAGCAGAGACGGGACCACGCAGTATTTT
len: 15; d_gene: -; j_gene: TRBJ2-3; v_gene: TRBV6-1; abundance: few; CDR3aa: CASSEAGVSTDTQYF; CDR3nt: TGTGCCAGCAGTGAAGCGGGCGTTAGCACAGATACGCAGTATTTT
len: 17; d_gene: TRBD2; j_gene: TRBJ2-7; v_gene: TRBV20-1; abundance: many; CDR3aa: CSARGPVNLAGGYEQYF; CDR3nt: TGCAGTGCTAGAGGCCCCGTGAACCTAGCGGGAGGATACGAGCAGTACTTC
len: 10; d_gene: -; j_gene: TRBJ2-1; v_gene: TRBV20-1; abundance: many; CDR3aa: CSASWLREIF; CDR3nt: TGCAGTGCTAGTTGGCTCAGGGAGATCTTC
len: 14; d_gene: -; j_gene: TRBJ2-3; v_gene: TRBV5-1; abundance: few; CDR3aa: CASSLNKATDTQYF; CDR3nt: TGCGCCAGCAGCCTCAACAAAGCCACAGATACGCAGTATTTT
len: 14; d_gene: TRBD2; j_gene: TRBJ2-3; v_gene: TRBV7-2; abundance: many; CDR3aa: CASAQAGNTDTQYF; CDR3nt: TGTGCCAGCGCTCAAGCGGGAAACACAGATACGCAGTATTTT